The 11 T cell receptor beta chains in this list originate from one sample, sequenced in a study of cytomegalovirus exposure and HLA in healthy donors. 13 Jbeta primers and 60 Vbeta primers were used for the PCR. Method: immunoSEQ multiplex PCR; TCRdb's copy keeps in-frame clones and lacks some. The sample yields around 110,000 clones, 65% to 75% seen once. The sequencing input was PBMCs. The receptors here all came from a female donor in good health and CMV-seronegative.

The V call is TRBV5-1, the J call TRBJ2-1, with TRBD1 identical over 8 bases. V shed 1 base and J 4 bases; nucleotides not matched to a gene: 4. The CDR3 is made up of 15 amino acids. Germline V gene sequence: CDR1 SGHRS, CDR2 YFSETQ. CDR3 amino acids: CASSLRTGTYNEQFF. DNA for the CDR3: TGCGCCAGCAGCTTGCGGACAGGGACGTACAATGAGCAGTTCTTC.

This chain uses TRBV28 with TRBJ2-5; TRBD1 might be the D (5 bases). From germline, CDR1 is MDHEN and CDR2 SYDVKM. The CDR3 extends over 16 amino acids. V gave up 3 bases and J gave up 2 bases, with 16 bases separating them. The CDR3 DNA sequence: TGTGCCAGCAGTTTGGGTGGGGCCAAGGCACAAGAGACCCAGTACTTC. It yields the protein CASSLGGAKAQETQYF.

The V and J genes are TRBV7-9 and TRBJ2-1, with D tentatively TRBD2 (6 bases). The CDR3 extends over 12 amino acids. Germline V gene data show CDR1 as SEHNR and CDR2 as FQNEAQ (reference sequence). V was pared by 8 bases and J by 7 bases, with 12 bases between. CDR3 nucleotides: TGTGCCAGCGGGGGGACGCCAAATGAGCAGTTCTTC. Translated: CASGGTPNEQFF.

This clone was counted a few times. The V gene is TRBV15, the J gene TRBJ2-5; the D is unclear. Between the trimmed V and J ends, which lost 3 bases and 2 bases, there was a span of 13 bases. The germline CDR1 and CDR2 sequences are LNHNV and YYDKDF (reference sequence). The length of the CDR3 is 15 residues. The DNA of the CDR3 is TGTGCCACCAGCAGCCCCCTCTCCCTTCAAGAGACCCAGTACTTC. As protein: CATSSPLSLQETQYF.

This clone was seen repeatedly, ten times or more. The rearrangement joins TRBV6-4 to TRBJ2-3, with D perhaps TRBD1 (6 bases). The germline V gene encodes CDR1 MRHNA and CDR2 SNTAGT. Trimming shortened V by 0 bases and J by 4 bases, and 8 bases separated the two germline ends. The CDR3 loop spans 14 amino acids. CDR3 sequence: CASSDSKGADTQYF. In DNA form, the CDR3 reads TGTGCCAGCAGTGACTCGAAGGGGGCAGATACGCAGTATTTT.

The CDR3 nucleotides read TGTGCCTGGAGGTCTAGCGGGAGGGATACGCAGTATTTT. Its protein is CAWRSSGRDTQYF. The chain employs TRBV30 and TRBJ2-3, with 11 bases that match TRBD2. The J segment lost 6 bases and the V segment lost 3 bases, leaving 2 bases of the junction unmatched. Per germline, CDR1 GTSNPN and CDR2 SVGIG (reference sequence). The CDR3 covers 13 residues.

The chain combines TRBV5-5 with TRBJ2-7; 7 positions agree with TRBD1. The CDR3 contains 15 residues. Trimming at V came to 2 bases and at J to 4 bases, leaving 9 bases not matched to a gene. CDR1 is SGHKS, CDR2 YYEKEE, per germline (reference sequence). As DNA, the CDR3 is TGTGCCAGCAGCTTTGGGGCCGGGACAGCTTACGAGCAGTACTTC. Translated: CASSFGAGTAYEQYF. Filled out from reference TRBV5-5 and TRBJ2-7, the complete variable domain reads DAGVTQSPTHLIKTRGQQVTLRCSPISGHKSVSWYQQVLGQGPQFIFQYYEKEERGRGNFPDRFSARQFPNYSSELNVNALLLGDSALYLCASSFGAGTAYEQYFGPGTRLTVT.

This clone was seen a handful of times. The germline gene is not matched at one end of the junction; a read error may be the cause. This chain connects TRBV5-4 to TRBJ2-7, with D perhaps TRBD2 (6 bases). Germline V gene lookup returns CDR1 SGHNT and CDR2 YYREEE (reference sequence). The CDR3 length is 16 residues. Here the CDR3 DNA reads TGCGCCAGCAGCCAAGAATACGGGAGAAGGGTCTACGAGCAGTACTTC. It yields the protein CASSQEYGRRVYEQYF.

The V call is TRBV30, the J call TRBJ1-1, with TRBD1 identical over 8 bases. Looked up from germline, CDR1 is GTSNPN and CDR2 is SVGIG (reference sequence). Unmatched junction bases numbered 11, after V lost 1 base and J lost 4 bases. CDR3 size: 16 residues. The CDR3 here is CAWSGAQGAIFTEAFF. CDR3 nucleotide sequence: TGTGCCTGGAGTGGGGCTCAGGGGGCAATTTTCACTGAAGCTTTCTTT.

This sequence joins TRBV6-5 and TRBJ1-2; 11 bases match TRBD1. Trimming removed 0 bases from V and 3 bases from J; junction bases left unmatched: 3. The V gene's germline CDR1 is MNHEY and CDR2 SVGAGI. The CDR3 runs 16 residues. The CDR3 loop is CASSYSRTGGDYGYTF. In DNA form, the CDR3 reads TGTGCCAGCAGTTACTCTCGGACAGGGGGCGACTATGGCTACACCTTC.

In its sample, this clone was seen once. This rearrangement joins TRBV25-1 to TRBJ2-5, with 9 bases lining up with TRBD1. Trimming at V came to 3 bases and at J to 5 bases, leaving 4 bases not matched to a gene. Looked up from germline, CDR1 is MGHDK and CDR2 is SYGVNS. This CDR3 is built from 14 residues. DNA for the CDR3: TGTGCCAGCAGTGATTTTGGACAGGGGGAGACCCAGTACTTC. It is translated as CASSDFGQGETQYF.